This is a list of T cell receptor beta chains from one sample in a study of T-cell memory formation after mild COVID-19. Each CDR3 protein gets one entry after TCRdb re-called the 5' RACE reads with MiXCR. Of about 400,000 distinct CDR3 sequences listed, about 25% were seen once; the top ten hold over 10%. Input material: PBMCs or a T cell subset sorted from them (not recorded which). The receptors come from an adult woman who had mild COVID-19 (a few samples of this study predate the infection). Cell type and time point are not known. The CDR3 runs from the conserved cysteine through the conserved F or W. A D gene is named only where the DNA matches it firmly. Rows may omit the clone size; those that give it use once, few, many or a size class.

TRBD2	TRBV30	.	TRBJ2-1	TGTGCCTGGAGAGAAGCGGGAGGGTACAATGAGCAGTTCTTC	CAWREAGGYNEQFF
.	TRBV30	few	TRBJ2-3	TGTGCCTGGAGGGGTAGCACAGATACGCAGTATTTT	CAWRGSTDTQYF
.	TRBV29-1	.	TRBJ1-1	TGCAGCGTTGTGGGTGGGAGATTCACTGAAGCTTTCTTT	CSVVGGRFTEAFF
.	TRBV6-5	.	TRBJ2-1	TGTGCCAGCAACCGAGGCGTCGATGAGCAGTTCTTC	CASNRGVDEQFF
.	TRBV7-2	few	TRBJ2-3	TGTGCCAGCAGCTTCGCGCCTAGCACAGATACGCAGTATTTT	CASSFAPSTDTQYF
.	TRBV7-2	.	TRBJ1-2	TGTGCCAGCAGCCCCCCTCTCACAGTTAACTATGGCTACACCTTC	CASSPPLTVNYGYTF
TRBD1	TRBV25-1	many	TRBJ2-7	TGTGCCAGCAGTGAATCTCCCCTACAGGGGCGGACGGCCGAGCAGTACTTC	CASSESPLQGRTAEQYF
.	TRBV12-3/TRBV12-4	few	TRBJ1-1	TGTGCCAGCAGGGGGGGGCCCGCTGAAGCTTTCTTT	CASRGGPAEAFF
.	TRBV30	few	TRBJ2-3	TGTGCCTGGAGTTGGGGGCGCTTGGCTAGCACAGATACGCAGTATTTT	CAWSWGRLASTDTQYF
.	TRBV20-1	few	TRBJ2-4	TGCAGTGCTATTCTCCCCAGGGCCAAAAACATTCAGTACTTC	CSAILPRAKNIQYF
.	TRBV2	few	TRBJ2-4	TGTGCCAGCAGTGAACGAGGGGACACACAAAACATTCAGTACTTC	CASSERGDTQNIQYF
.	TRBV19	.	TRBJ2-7	TGTGCCAGTAGTAGGGGACCCGGACGGGGCTACGAGCAGTACTTC	CASSRGPGRGYEQYF
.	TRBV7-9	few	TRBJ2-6	TGTGCCAGCAGCTCACTAGAGACTGGGGCCAACGTCCTGACTTTC	CASSSLETGANVLTF
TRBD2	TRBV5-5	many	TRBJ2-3	TGTGCCAGCAGCTTGAGCGGGGGGGGTTACACAGATACGCAGTATTTT	CASSLSGGGYTDTQYF
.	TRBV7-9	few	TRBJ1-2	TGTGCCAGCAAAGCTTCGGACGGACTGGGGAATGGCTACACCTTC	CASKASDGLGNGYTF
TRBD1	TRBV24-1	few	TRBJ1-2	TGTGCCACCAGTGATCCGGGACAGGGAAGAACTGGCTACACCTTC	CATSDPGQGRTGYTF